Below are 22 T cell receptor gamma chains sequenced from a single sample in a study of gamma-delta chains in newborns, infants, children (dated 2019 in TCRdb). TCRdb shows the sequencer as Illumina MiSeq. TCRdb reanalyzed the public reads with the CATT caller, and identical DNA sequences were merged afterwards. In all, the sample holds roughly 1,100 gamma-chain clones, and 40% to 50% of those were seen once. The ten largest clones capture under 30% of the sample. The sequenced material came from blood. Every receptor here comes from a child who was a newborn, infant or young child, either healthy, febrile or measles-vaccinated (not recorded which).

Comment on this clone: Other DNA sequences in the same sample also yield this CDR3. The J segment was not called; the V segment is TRGV9. The germline gives CDR1 GITISATS, CDR2 ISYDGTV (reference sequence). This CDR3 has 17 residues. Here the CDR3 reads CALWEGTQELGKKIKVF. DNA of the CDR3: TGTGCCTTGTGGGAGGGAACTCAAGAGTTGGGCAAAAAAATAAAGGTATTT.

The chain couples TRGV9 to TRGJ1 or TRGJ2. Assignment of the J gene here rests on matching the DNA to germline, because TCRdb gives none. Germline values: CDR1 GITISATS, CDR2 ISYDGTV (reference sequence). Trimming at V came to 4 bases and at J to 7 bases, leaving 4 bases not matched to a gene. CDR3 length equals 11 residues. The CDR3 spells CALWDGYKKLF. DNA for the CDR3: TGTGCCTTGTGGGATGGGTATAAGAAACTCTTT.

This clone was detected a few times. This chain's CDR3 is CALWEISELGKKIKVF. CDR3 DNA sequence: TGTGCCTTGTGGGAGATTTCAGAGTTGGGCAAAAAAATCAAGGTATTT. The chain combines TRGV9 with TRGJP. The J gene, left out of TCRdb, was set here by checking the DNA against germline. The V gene end was trimmed by 3 bases and the J gene end by 6 bases; junction bases not matched to a gene: 5. Germline V CDR1 and CDR2: GITISATS, ISYDGTV (reference sequence). The CDR3 totals 16 residues.

The chain couples TRGV9 to TRGJP. Germline matching of the DNA provided the J gene here, since TCRdb leaves it blank. The CDR3 is 17 amino acids. V lost 0 bases and J lost 6; bases outside the gene matches: 5. The germline CDR1 and CDR2 sequences are GITISATS and ISYDGTV (reference sequence). The CDR3 DNA is TGTGCCTTGTGGGAGGTGGAAGGAGAGTTGGGCAAAAAAATCAAGGTATTT. Protein product: CALWEVEGELGKKIKVF.

A few counts support this clone. This sample also contains other DNA sequences that code for the same CDR3. The V gene is listed as TRGV9; no J gene was called. Per the germline V gene, CDR1 is GITISATS and CDR2 is ISYDGTV (reference sequence). This CDR3 region has 17 residues. CDR3 sequence reads: CALWEVQQELGKKIKVF. The CDR3 coding sequence is TGTGCCTTGTGGGAGGTGCAACAAGAGTTGGGCAAAAAAATAAAGGTATTT.

The J gene corresponds to TRGJP2; a V gene call is absent. The CDR3 runs 16 residues. The CDR3 bases are TGTGCCTTGTGGGAGCCCCAGGAGAGTAGTGATTGGATCAAGACGTTT. This codes for CALWEPQESSDWIKTF.

In regard to this clone: The sample contains more than one DNA sequence encoding this CDR3. This chain links TRGV9 with TRGJP. No J gene was available from TCRdb, and it was assigned here by a germline match of the DNA. Germline V gene sequence: CDR1 GITISATS, CDR2 ISYDGTV (reference sequence). Trimming took 2 bases from V and 6 from J; bases not matched to a gene: 7. This CDR3 contains 17 residues. CDR3 sequence: CALWEAKRELGKKIKVF. The CDR3 DNA follows: TGTGCCTTGTGGGAGGCGAAGCGAGAGTTGGGCAAAAAAATCAAGGTATTT.

This clone counts as large. Other DNA sequences in the same sample also yield this CDR3. The J gene is TRGJP, the V gene TRGV9. The length of the CDR3 is 16 residues. The junction had 3 bases not matched to a gene; V was cut back by 0 bases and J by 7 bases. CDR1 is GITISATS, CDR2 ISYDGTV, per germline (reference sequence). CDR3 DNA: TGTGCCTTGTGGGAGGTGCGTGAGTTGGGCAAAAAAATCAAGGTATTT. Protein product: CALWEVRELGKKIKVF.

The J gene was recorded as TRGJ1 or TRGJ2; no V gene was called. This CDR3 spans 14 amino acids. The CDR3 bases are TGTGCCACCTGGGATAGGGGGTTTTATTATAAGAAACTCTTT. Encoded protein: CATWDRGFYYKKLF.

The chain joins TRGV9 to TRGJP. The J gene comes from matching the DNA to germline here; TCRdb lacks it. V trimming: 6 bases; J trimming: 10 bases; junction bases outside the gene matches: 6. This CDR3 spans 14 amino acids. Per the germline V gene, CDR1 is GITISATS and CDR2 is ISYDGTV (reference sequence). CDR3 sequence: CALWRGLGKKIKVF. The CDR3 DNA reads TGTGCCTTGTGGCGGGGTTTGGGCAAAAAAATCAAGGTATTT.

The V gene is TRGV9, the J gene TRGJ1 or TRGJ2. TCRdb is silent on the J gene; assignment here came from matching the DNA to germline. The CDR3 contains 13 residues. Trimming at V came to 2 bases and at J to 3 bases, leaving 4 bases not matched to a gene. The germline V gene encodes CDR1 GITISATS and CDR2 ISYDGTV (reference sequence). The DNA for the CDR3 is TGTGCCTTGTGGGAGGGAATTTATTATAAGAAACTCTTT. As protein: CALWEGIYYKKLF.

This rearrangement joins TRGV9 to TRGJP. TCRdb records no J gene; here it was assigned by comparing the DNA to germline. CDR1 is GITISATS, CDR2 ISYDGTV, per germline (reference sequence). The junction had 5 bases not matched to a gene; V was cut back by 2 bases and J by 4 bases. The CDR3 spans 17 residues. This CDR3 is CALWEAAQELGKKIKVF. The CDR3 coding sequence is TGTGCCTTGTGGGAGGCCGCTCAAGAGTTGGGCAAAAAAATCAAGGTATTT.

The J gene is TRGJP, the V gene TRGV9. The J gene, left out of TCRdb, was set here by checking the DNA against germline. The CDR3 consists of 16 residues. Germline V CDR1 and CDR2: GITISATS, ISYDGTV (reference sequence). V shed 2 bases and J 6 bases; nucleotides not matched to a gene: 4. The CDR3 coding sequence is TGTGCCTTGTGGGAGGCTGCAGAGTTGGGCAAAAAAATCAAGGTATTT. This codes for CALWEAAELGKKIKVF.

This chain links TRGV9 with TRGJ1 or TRGJ2. The J gene, left out of TCRdb, was set here by checking the DNA against germline. V shed 5 bases, J shed 12 bases, and the junction held 10 bases outside the gene matches. The CDR3 runs 11 residues. CDR1 and CDR2 (germline): GITISATS, ISYDGTV (reference sequence). CDR3 sequence: CALWVHLGKLF. The CDR3 DNA is TGTGCCTTGTGGGTCCACCTAGGGAAACTCTTT.

This chain connects TRGV9 to TRGJ1 or TRGJ2. In the absence of a J gene in TCRdb, the DNA was matched to germline to assign it here. Germline V gene lookup returns CDR1 GITISATS and CDR2 ISYDGTV (reference sequence). V gave up 2 bases and J gave up 0 bases; unmatched junction bases: 4. The CDR3 loop spans 14 amino acids. The CDR3 coding sequence is TGTGCCTTGTGGGAGGCGGGGAATTATTATAAGAAACTCTTT. Its protein product is CALWEAGNYYKKLF.

The chain recombines TRGV9 with TRGJP. TCRdb supplies no J gene; here it was assigned by aligning the nucleotide sequence to germline. The CDR3 is 21 residues long. J was trimmed by 4 bases and V by 0 bases; bases with no gene match: 15. Germline values: CDR1 GITISATS, CDR2 ISYDGTV (reference sequence). CDR3 in amino acids: CALWEVQYSLLQELGKKIKVF. The CDR3 DNA follows: TGTGCCTTGTGGGAGGTGCAGTACTCCCTGCTACAAGAGTTGGGCAAAAAAATCAAGGTATTT.

In this sample, this clone turned up once. A read error may produce the germline difference seen at one junction end. CDR3 coding DNA: TGTGCCTTGTGGAAGCAAGAGTTGGACAAAAAAGTCAAGGTATTT. Translated, it gives CALWKQELDKKVKVF. The genes are TRGV9 and TRGJP. The J gene was not available in TCRdb and was assigned here by matching the DNA to germline segments. The CDR3 length is 15 residues. Germline CDR1 is GITISATS and CDR2 is ISYDGTV (reference sequence).

V and J are TRGV2 and TRGJ1 or TRGJ2. Here the J gene came from matching the DNA to germline, since TCRdb omits it. Germline assignment: CDR1 EGSNGY and CDR2 YDSYNSKV. Germline trimming cut 3 bases from V and 12 bases from J; bases unmatched to any gene: 11. The CDR3 loop spans 12 amino acids. CDR3 nucleotides: TGTGCCACCTGGGACCGGATGGTGGGGAAACTCTTT. This gives the protein CATWDRMVGKLF.

The chain uses TRGV9 and TRGJP. The J gene, not given by TCRdb, was assigned here from a germline match of the nucleotide sequence. Germline assignment: CDR1 GITISATS and CDR2 ISYDGTV (reference sequence). The V and J ends lost 3 bases and 8 bases, in that order; junction bases with no gene match: 7. The CDR3 is made up of 16 amino acids. CDR3 amino acids: CALWETQQLGKKIKVF. For the CDR3, the DNA is TGTGCCTTGTGGGAGACGCAGCAGTTGGGCAAAAAAATCAAGGTATTT.

Concerning this clone itself: Other nucleotide sequences in the sample specify the same CDR3. The chain uses TRGV9 and TRGJP. In the absence of a J gene in TCRdb, the DNA was matched to germline to assign it here. J was trimmed by 3 bases and V by 0 bases; bases with no gene match: 5. Germline lookup yields CDR1 GITISATS and CDR2 ISYDGTV (reference sequence). The CDR3 runs 18 residues. CDR3 DNA: TGTGCCTTGTGGGAGGTGCGTCCGCAAGAGTTGGGCAAAAAAATCAAGGTATTT. Translating it yields CALWEVRPQELGKKIKVF.

This clone turned up a few times. The chain employs TRGV9 and TRGJP. The J gene is not listed in TCRdb, so it was assigned here from a DNA match to germline. Trimming at V came to 0 bases and at J to 6 bases, leaving 5 bases not matched to a gene. CDR1 is GITISATS and CDR2 is ISYDGTV in the germline V gene (reference sequence). CDR3 size: 17 residues. This CDR3 reads CALWEVQSELGKKIKVF. Here the CDR3 DNA reads TGTGCCTTGTGGGAGGTGCAGTCAGAGTTGGGCAAAAAAATCAAGGTATTT.

This clone is deemed large (0.1 to 1%). This chain links TRGV9 with TRGJP. TCRdb does not report a J gene; here it was assigned by matching the DNA to germline references. The CDR3 length is 16 residues. The junction had 3 bases not matched to a gene; V was cut back by 2 bases and J by 5 bases. Germline V lookup: CDR1 GITISATS, CDR2 ISYDGTV (reference sequence). CDR3 region: CALWEEEELGKKIKVF. CDR3 coding DNA: TGTGCCTTGTGGGAGGAGGAAGAGTTGGGCAAAAAAATCAAGGTATTT.